This TCR beta chain originates from a study of Ad26.COV2.S vaccination and SARS-CoV-2 variants (dated by TCRdb to about 2021). In the study overall: Vaccine-arm donors came from COV1001, a multicentre, randomized, double-blind, placebo-controlled phase I-IIa trial of Ad26.COV2.S in healthy adults. Trial participants were randomized into five groups of five: low-dose or high-dose Ad26.COV2.S given once or twice, or placebo on both occasions. Investigators remained blinded to trial group allocation during experiments and outcome assessment. Ad26.COV2.S was administered intramuscularly at a dose of 5x10^10 or 1x10^11 viral particles, either as one shot or as two shots given 56 days apart. The specificity and breadth of SARS-CoV-2-reactive T cell receptors after Ad26.COV2.S vaccination were assessed by TCRbeta repertoire sequencing. A total of 32 samples were included in the TCR-sequenced set, comprising about 20 Ad26.COV2.S vaccine recipients, 5 placebo recipients and 8 SARS-CoV-2 convalescent individuals.

The treatment or condition label here, explained by the study, means: roughly 19 received Ad26.COV2.S at low or high dose, single or two shots; roughly five received placebo; per-sample allocation not given. Repertoires of vaccine and placebo recipients were sequenced from samples taken on day 63 after the first injection. In Cohort 1b, roughly 25 adults aged 18-55 years were enrolled at a single site in Boston, USA, between 29 July and 7 August 2020. Ad26.COV2.S was a replication-incompetent adenovirus type 26 vector expressing a prefusion-stabilized SARS-CoV-2 spike protein from the original Wuhan strain. Concerning this clone: Which antigen it targets is not known. No per-base quality is available; no much larger clone lies one base away.

Beyond this particular receptor, the publication reports: The authors noted that the TCR breadth and depth analyses may have underestimated total T cell responses. The study lacked the statistical power to compare responses across vaccine doses or regimens. Vaccine and placebo recipients had comparable non-spike TCR breadth, which fits with the vaccine containing only spike. Ad26.COV2.S recipients had higher spike-specific TCR breadth than placebo recipients (P = 0.0014). Substantial breadth of spike-specific CD8+ and CD4+ T cell responses was reported after vaccination.

The immunoSEQ Assay was used to sequence TCRbeta CDR3 regions. After extraction, genomic DNA underwent amplification by bias-controlled multiplex PCR, followed by high-throughput sequencing. Regarding the original processing steps: To quantify the absolute abundance of every unique TCRbeta CDR3 region, sequences were collapsed and filtered. T cell fraction was estimated by normalizing TCRbeta template counts to usable DNA, with usable DNA measured through amplification of reference genes found in all nucleated cells. Repertoire TCRs were annotated as SARS-CoV-2-specific by exact matching of V gene, CDR3 amino acid sequence and J gene to a known reactive TCR set. MIRA supplied the reference SARS-CoV-2 TCR set, which was filtered for enrichment in COVID-19-positive ImmuneCODE repertoires so that public or cross-reactive TCRs were removed. Based on the MIRA antigens, annotated TCRs were further analysed at the level of specific ORF or position within ORF. Depth was the summed frequency of annotated unique rearrangements, while breadth was defined as annotated unique rearrangements over total unique productive rearrangements. TCR breadth was compared between groups using two-sided Wilcoxon rank-sum tests. Here the immuneACCESS table is served through TCRdb, limited to in-frame sequences with V and J called. Missing clones are a known gap in these copies; in checked studies unresolved V genes cover under half, and the rest lacks a known reason. From that table come the V and J calls and clone size; the DNA was used to work out D and trimming. Here the sample has about 460,000 clones; nearly 90% occur a single time. Of the sample, about 1.7% is held by the ten largest clones.

CDR1 and CDR2 are read off the germline V gene (reference sequence) as LGHDT and YNNKEL. Trimming removed 6 bases from V and 6 bases from J, leaving 20 bases between the germline ends. The CDR3 covers 15 residues, taking in both the cysteine and the phenylalanine. The sequence is cut down to CDR3 DNA, 45 bases in frame from base 1. Sequencing was performed on peripheral blood, taken in a trial of Ad26.COV2.S vaccine versus placebo. Recombination linked TRBV3-1 (or the pseudogene TRBV3-2) to TRBJ1-1; the D region possibly corresponds to TRBD1 (5 bases align). The sequence was obtained from a person between 18 and 65 years old who received the Ad26.COV2.S COVID-19 vaccine or a placebo. For the CDR3, the sequence is CASRPVGREFSEAFF. Here is the DNA: TGTGCCAGCAGACCCGTTGGCAGGGAATTCTCTGAAGCTTTCTTT.